This T cell receptor beta chain was sequenced in a study of CD8+ T cells in alopecia areata (dated by TCRdb to 2016 to 2018). In terms of the full investigation: In both human patients and the C3H/HeJ mouse model, the study applied high-throughput TCRbeta sequencing to look at T cell clonal expansion in alopecia areata. On the human side, TCRbeta sequencing was run on scalp tissue and on sorted CD4+ and CD8+ peripheral blood T cells from healthy controls and from alopecia areata patients with either patchy or totalis/universalis disease. Scalp clonality was compared across normal scalp (n=4), patchy alopecia areata scalp (n=8), and alopecia totalis/universalis scalp (n=8). The RNA source kit depended on sample type: the PAXgene miRNA kit for fixed scalp, the miRNeasy kit for PBMCs, and the RNeasy kit for mouse skin. TCRbeta CDR3 regions were amplified by immunoSEQ multiplex PCR with 35 Vbeta forward and 13 Jbeta reverse primers.

Results and caveats for the whole study, not just this receptor: Resident alphabeta T cells in normal human skin are also sequenced, complicating scalp TCR repertoire analysis, unlike mouse skin dominated by gammadelta T cells. Shared TCR sequences between patients were less evident than in mice, which may be partly attributable to HLA diversity in the patient population. Lesional scalp, especially in alopecia totalis/universalis, showed higher clonality and more expanded CD8+ clones than normal scalp, suggesting antigenic drive.

Libraries were prepared through the immunoSEQ multiplex PCR assay. To provide template for TCR sequencing, every sample had RNA extracted and reverse transcribed into cDNA. SuperScript III was used for first-strand cDNA synthesis, primed with a 2:1 mix of oligo-dT and random hexamers. A synthetic immune receptor repertoire was used to measure amplification bias, and any remaining bias was corrected computationally. In the authors' own workflow: Raw reads were preprocessed for error removal, and CDR3 was defined according to IMGT conventions as running from the conserved cysteine to phenylalanine. Clonality was computed as 1 minus the Shannon entropy, with the entropy normalized by log2 of the number of productive unique TCRs. Whether scalp clones were CD4 or CD8 was inferred by matching scalp TCRbeta sequences against CD4 and CD8 repertoires sorted from blood. TCRdb retrieved this table from immuneACCESS and kept in-frame rearrangements only. Not all clones are present; in checked studies, unresolved V genes account for under half, and no reason is known for the remainder. V, J and clone size are taken as reported in that table, and D and trimming were inferred from the DNA itself. The sample table records 90,000 to 150,000 clones; approximately 60% of these occur just once. About 3% of the sample belongs to the ten largest clones.

Turning to this clone: Its antigen is still unknown. Within one base of it there is no much larger clone, and no base qualities were kept.

PBMCs were isolated by density centrifugation and stained for CD3, CD4 and CD8, and CD4+ and CD8+ T cells were sorted on a FACSAria. Scalp biopsies and blood samples were provided by unaffected controls. V is clipped by 7 bases and J by 3 bases, and the sequence between their germline boundaries is 15 bases long. Counted from cysteine to phenylalanine, this CDR3 has 13 amino acids. Only the CDR3 region is kept as DNA, spanning 39 bases read in frame from base 1. For CDR1 and CDR2, the germline V gene lists SQVTM and ANQGSEA. The sequence was obtained from a human donor in good health. Sequencing input: CD4+ T cells sorted from blood. In this chain, TRBV29-1 is recombined with TRBJ1-1, with the D segment identity uncertain. The CDR3 reads as follows: CSAHLQLDTEAFF. At the DNA level, the sequence is TGCAGCGCCCACCTCCAGCTGGACACTGAAGCTTTCTTT.